Each of the 8 T cell receptor beta chains below was sequenced from the same sample in a study of blood T cells in healthy people across ages (dated by TCRdb to 2013 to 2016). Library preparation used 5' RACE. TCRdb lists the instrument as Illumina HiSeq 2500. A second about 7 to 12 cycle PCR used a sample-barcoded 5' primer and a J-beta primer mix. TCRdb reprocessing: public reads trimmed at Q25 with fastp, clones called with MiXCR, in-frame beta chains kept. For every CDR3 protein sequence, its rows merge into one entry that carries the most common genes and DNA. This sample comprises roughly 800,000 distinct CDR3 sequences, roughly 50% of them detected only once. The ten top clones hold 20% to 25% of the sample. Sequencing used blood. The receptor set was obtained from a man aged 25 to 45 in good health.

This clonotype was recorded only once. The chain has TRBV3-1 and TRBJ1-2; a weak D match, TRBD1 (6 bases). The CDR3 spans 14 residues. The V gene lost 5 bases and the J gene lost 6 bases, with 16 bases spanning the gap. Germline loops: CDR1 LGHDT, CDR2 YNNKEL (reference sequence). The DNA for the CDR3 is TGTGCCAGCAGCTACCAAGGGCAGGGGAATGGCTACACCTTC. The encoded protein is CASSYQGQGNGYTF.

The chain combines TRBV20-1 with TRBJ2-1, with D uncertain. The CDR3 runs to 13 residues. The germline V gene has CDR1 DFQATT and CDR2 SNEGSKA (reference sequence). V lost 5 bases to trimming and J lost 7 bases, with 15 bases between them. The CDR3 nucleotides are TGCAGTGCTCCCTTTTATGGGATTAATGAGCAGTTCTTC. This sequence encodes CSAPFYGINEQFF.

The gene calls are TRBV14 and TRBJ1-4; D not resolved. The germline gives CDR1 SGHDN, CDR2 FVKESK. Trimming removed 5 bases at V and 8 bases at J, with 9 bases between. The CDR3 runs 12 residues. The CDR3 bases are TGTGCCAGCAGCACCATCGGGGAAAAACTGTTTTTT. It is translated as CASSTIGEKLFF. The variable domain in full, completed from reference TRBV14 and TRBJ1-4, reads EAGVTQFPSHSVIEKGQTVTLRCDPISGHDNLYWYRRVMGKEIKFLLHFVKESKQDESGMPNNRFLAERTGGTYSTLKVQPAELEDSGVYFCASSTIGEKLFFGSGTQLSVL.

The chain has TRBV4-2 and TRBJ2-4; D unresolved. The J call may be faulty, since TRBJ2-7 better matches the DNA end. Per the germline V gene, CDR1 is LGHNA and CDR2 is YNFKEQ. CDR3 size: 14 residues. DNA for the CDR3: TGTGCCAGCAGCCAAGATTCGGGCCACTACGAGCAGTACTTC. Translated: CASSQDSGHYEQYF.

This clonotype was counted a single time. The rearrangement links TRBV2 to TRBJ1-5; 7 nucleotides line up with TRBD1. This CDR3 spans 14 amino acids. Germline V lookup: CDR1 SNHLY, CDR2 FYNNEI. Trimming cost V 6 bases and J 3 bases; bases outside gene matches: 5. The CDR3 reads CASRGTAYNQPQHF. DNA of the CDR3: TGTGCCAGCAGGGGGACAGCTTACAATCAGCCCCAGCATTTT.

This clonotype was observed a handful of times. The chain employs TRBV10-3 and TRBJ2-7; TRBD1 matches at 8 bases. After removal of 3 bases from V and 0 bases from J, the junction contained 7 bases not matched to a gene. Germline CDR1 reads ENHRY; CDR2 reads SYGVKD. The CDR3 has 16 amino acids. Here the CDR3 reads CAISDRRTGNSYEQYF. Here the CDR3 DNA reads TGTGCCATCAGTGATAGGCGGACAGGGAACTCCTACGAGCAGTACTTC.

The chain recombines TRBV12-3 or TRBV12-4 with TRBJ2-1; 10 bases map to TRBD2. The CDR3 is 15 amino acids. The V and J ends lost 5 bases and 13 bases, in that order; junction bases with no gene match: 14. The DNA of the CDR3 is TGTGCCAGCAGTCGATTAGCGGGGGGCAGGGAGACCCAGTTCTTC. Protein sequence: CASSRLAGGRETQFF.

The rearrangement joins TRBV25-1 to TRBJ2-7; 7 nucleotides align to TRBD1. Trimming took 3 bases from V and 2 from J; bases not matched to a gene: 7. Germline V gives CDR1 MGHDK, CDR2 SYGVNS. The CDR3 runs to 15 residues. The CDR3 here is CASSDLTGSPYEQYF. In DNA form, the CDR3 reads TGTGCCAGCAGTGATTTGACAGGGAGCCCCTACGAGCAGTACTTC.